These 12 T cell receptor beta chains came from one sample sequenced in a study of beta chain features in type 1 diabetes. Regarding the study as a whole: Type 1 diabetes patients had TCRB CDR3s that were shorter (moderately but significantly so) in all four CD4+ subsets.

The antigens of these receptors remain unknown. TCRB transcripts that were expressed got sequenced, as all of the isolated RNA had been reverse transcribed. The repertoire was sequenced with immunoSEQ multiplex PCR; TCRdb's copy has only in-frame clones and lacks some. Here the sample spans around 690,000 clones, 9.5% to 15% being singletons. The material sequenced was naive CD4+ T cells from blood. These receptors all stem from a man in his thirties or forties with type 1 diabetes.

V usage is TRBV5-1 and J usage is TRBJ1-2, with D tentatively TRBD1 (5 bases). This CDR3 is built from 14 residues. The V end lost 4 bases, the J end lost 6 bases, and 16 bases lay between the germline ends. CDR1 is SGHRS and CDR2 is YFSETQ in the germline V gene. CDR3 region: CASSTDPGVDGYTF. The CDR3 nucleotides are TGCGCCAGCAGCACGGACCCGGGGGTAGATGGCTACACCTTC. The whole variable domain, filled in from reference TRBV5-1 and TRBJ1-2, reads KAGVTQTPRYLIKTRGQQVTLSCSPISGHRSVSWYQQTPGQGLQFLFEYFSETQRNKGNFPGRFSGRQFSNSRSEMNVSTLELGDSALYLCASSTDPGVDGYTFGSGTRLTVV.

Only a few counts were recorded for this clone. The chain joins TRBV28 to TRBJ1-5, with D perhaps TRBD1 (5 bases). The CDR3 has 11 amino acids. Per the germline V gene, CDR1 is MDHEN and CDR2 is SYDVKM. Between the trimmed V and J ends, which lost 6 bases and 13 bases, there was a span of 13 bases. CDR3 bases: TGTGCCAGCAGCCGCGGGGCGGCTCAGCATTTT. It is translated as CASSRGAAQHF.

This clone has just a few counts. The rearrangement joins TRBV6-1 to TRBJ2-3; D is uncertain. V lost 4 bases to trimming and J lost 10 bases, with 9 bases between them. The CDR3 spans 11 residues. The germline V gene encodes CDR1 MNHNS and CDR2 SASEGT. The CDR3 reads CASSVLVAQYF. CDR3 nucleotides: TGTGCCAGCAGTGTCCTAGTCGCGCAGTATTTT.

This clone occurred a few times. The V call is TRBV7-3, the J call TRBJ2-1; TRBD1 or TRBD2 may be the D gene (5 bases each). Trimming cost V 2 bases and J 4 bases, with 12 bases left between them. Germline assignment: CDR1 SGHTA and CDR2 FQGTGA. This CDR3 is built from 15 residues. The CDR3 spells CASSLDQGPYNEQFF. DNA for the CDR3: TGTGCCAGCAGCTTAGATCAGGGACCATACAATGAGCAGTTCTTC.

Only a few counts were recorded for this clone. This rearrangement joins TRBV5-1 to TRBJ1-2; D unclear. The length of the CDR3 is 14 residues. Trimming removed 0 bases from V and 7 bases from J, with 13 bases in between. Germline V gene lookup returns CDR1 SGHRS and CDR2 YFSETQ. Here the CDR3 reads CASSLGLDGSGYTF. The CDR3 DNA reads as TGCGCCAGCAGCTTGGGTCTTGATGGTTCTGGCTACACCTTC.

This chain joins TRBV29-1 and TRBJ2-2; 10 bases align to TRBD1. This CDR3 region has 18 residues. V trimming: 4 bases; J trimming: 2 bases; junction bases outside the gene matches: 13. Germline V CDR1 and CDR2: SQVTM, ANQGSEA. The CDR3 loop is CSVGRDRGRGLNTGELFF. The CDR3 region has the DNA TGCAGCGTTGGACGCGACAGGGGGCGCGGTTTAAACACCGGGGAGCTGTTTTTT.

This chain joins TRBV19 and TRBJ1-2; 7 bases agree with TRBD1. Germline values: CDR1 LNHDA, CDR2 SQIVND (reference sequence). J was trimmed by 8 bases and V by 10 bases; bases with no gene match: 7. The length of the CDR3 is 11 residues. CDR3 in DNA: TGTGCCACCCAAAGACAGGGCGGCTACACCTTC. Translated, it gives CATQRQGGYTF.

V and J are TRBV5-1 and TRBJ2-3, with 13 bases identical to TRBD2. The CDR3 length is 16 residues. Trimming cost V 3 bases and J 1 base; bases outside gene matches: 2. The germline V gene encodes CDR1 SGHRS and CDR2 YFSETQ. The CDR3 is CASSYGLAGGTDTQYF. The CDR3 coding sequence is TGCGCCAGCAGCTATGGACTAGCGGGGGGCACAGATACGCAGTATTTT. The full variable domain, its missing parts supplied by reference TRBV5-1 and TRBJ2-3, is KAGVTQTPRYLIKTRGQQVTLSCSPISGHRSVSWYQQTPGQGLQFLFEYFSETQRNKGNFPGRFSGRQFSNSRSEMNVSTLELGDSALYLCASSYGLAGGTDTQYFGPGTRLTVL.

The chain is built from TRBV2 and TRBJ1-1, with D possibly TRBD1 on 5 matching bases. The CDR3 contains 12 residues. CDR1 and CDR2 (germline): SNHLY, FYNNEI. V dropped 10 bases and J dropped 3 bases, with 12 bases sitting between them. CDR3 nucleotide sequence: TGTGCCAACCCCAGAGGGGACACTGAAGCTTTCTTT. Translation: CANPRGDTEAFF.

This sequence joins TRBV5-1 and TRBJ2-1; 12 bases line up with TRBD2. Germline CDR1 reads SGHRS; CDR2 reads YFSETQ. After removal of 4 bases from V and 4 bases from J, the junction contained 3 bases not matched to a gene. This CDR3 spans 15 amino acids. This CDR3 is CASSVTSGGYNEQFF. As DNA, the CDR3 is TGCGCCAGCAGCGTGACTAGCGGGGGATACAATGAGCAGTTCTTC.

This chain links TRBV7-9 with TRBJ1-4, with D hard to call. Germline-derived CDR1 and CDR2 are SEHNR and FQNEAQ (reference sequence). Trimming cost V 6 bases and J 8 bases, with 10 bases left between them. CDR3 length: 12 amino acids. CDR3 in amino acids: CASRQNGEKLFF. CDR3 in DNA: TGTGCCAGCAGACAAAACGGAGAAAAACTGTTTTTT.

The chain joins TRBV14 to TRBJ1-2; D is unresolved. The CDR3 spans 15 residues. The ends were cut back, 1 base at V and 0 bases at J, with 9 bases in the middle. Germline-derived CDR1 and CDR2 are SGHDN and FVKESK. This chain's CDR3 is CASSQAVGTNYGYTF. CDR3 DNA sequence: TGTGCCAGCAGCCAAGCAGTCGGCACTAACTATGGCTACACCTTC.